Sequencing of this T cell receptor beta chain was carried out in a study of blood T cell repertoires in COVID-19. Overall study: Some COVID-19 samples were acute and others convalescent; all came from the United States, Italy and Spain. PBMCs, B-cell-depleted T cells, or T cells were the source of the cDNA or gDNA that made up the material.

This clone showed up just once. Original handling: The assay estimated nucleated cells by amplifying reference gene primers. Clones were sequenced by immunoSEQ multiplex PCR, and TCRdb holds only the in-frame ones, with some missing. Clone size and V and J calls were adopted from that table, with D and trimming inferred from the DNA. The table lists 200,000 to 300,000 clones, about 83% of them singletons, with about 4% in the top ten. What was sequenced was peripheral blood. The TCR was taken from a man aged 50 to 59 with acute or convalescent COVID-19.

The CDR3 protein is CASRGGRANSPLHF. CDR3 coding DNA: TGTGCCAGCAGGGGTGGCAGGGCGAATTCACCCCTCCACTTT. This chain joins TRBV2 and TRBJ1-6; possibly TRBD1 for D (5 bases). V lost 6 bases, J lost 7 bases, and 13 bases lay in between. The CDR3 loop spans 14 amino acids. Looked up from germline, CDR1 is SNHLY and CDR2 is FYNNEI.